The clone carrying this T cell receptor beta chain has just a few counts. While infection was still active, Seattle patients were enrolled and then followed longitudinally. This specimen comes from a study of blood T cell repertoires in COVID-19. Study overall: Researchers got acute and convalescent COVID-19 samples from the United States, Italy and Spain. Sources were T cells, B-cell-depleted T cells, or PBMCs; the material itself was cDNA or gDNA.

In the study's own analysis: Estimates of nucleated cell counts were drawn from the amplification of reference gene primers. The table came from immunoSEQ multiplex PCR; TCRdb's copy has only in-frame clones and leaves some out. V and J calls and clone size follow that table, whereas D and trimming were derived from the DNA. The profile shows 310,000 or so clones, roughly 89% of them singletons. CDR3 length: 14 amino acids. J gave up 5 bases and V 7 bases, and 4 bases lay outside the gene matches. Germline CDR1 MNHEY, CDR2 SMNVEV (reference sequence). Specimen: peripheral blood. The sequence came from a man aged 25-45 years with COVID-19, enrolled during active disease. V gene TRBV27 combines with J gene TRBJ2-1, with 11 nucleotides matching TRBD2. CDR3 sequence (DNA): TGTGCCAGCACCGGGACTAGCGGAAACAATGAGCAGTTCTTC. It is translated as CASTGTSGNNEQFF.